This paragraph covers one T cell receptor (beta chain) sequence. Its antigen remains undetermined. No base quality values were provided; no much bigger clone lies one nucleotide off. The entry originates in a study of blood T cells in healthy people across ages (dated by TCRdb to 2013 to 2016). Turning to the overall study: Template switching captured roughly one uniquely barcoded TCR beta cDNA molecule per two T cells in model experiments. Using deep sequencing normalized with unique cDNA molecular identifiers, the study measured how TCR beta repertoire diversity changes with age. The donors were split into four age groups: young (average around 15 years), middle-aged (about 40), aged (approximately 59) and long-lived (over 75). To avoid experimental bias, donors of different ages were randomly spread across the sequencing lanes. The study analyzed two additional independent replicas of 1 million unique cDNA reads from the same blood draw for two donors, one aged 18 to 30 and one aged 80 or older.

Preparation of the library involved 5' RACE. The run used an Illumina HiSeq 2500. A second PCR of about 7 to 12 cycles was performed with a sample-barcoded 5' primer and a J-beta primer mix. Each TCR beta cDNA molecule received a unique molecular identifier from a template-switch 5' adaptor carrying 12 random nucleotides. At least 3 million CDR3-containing paired-end reads were obtained from each sample. First-strand cDNA synthesis was performed from all RNA using the Mint cDNA synthesis kit, with priming by a TRBC-specific oligonucleotide. Following uracil-DNA glycosylase treatment, all cDNA underwent a first 18-cycle PCR with the universal primers M1SS and BC2_uni_R. From the authors' description of their analysis: For normalization, 1 million high-quality reads were randomly selected from each sample, with every read carrying a distinct molecular identifier. Instead of being binned into consensus sequences, reads with shared molecular identifiers were discarded. MiTCR, with a Q25 quality threshold and the strictest error-elimination algorithm, was used for CDR3 identification, clonotype clustering and error correction. Lower-bound total TCR beta diversity was estimated with a nonparametric unseen species model using Euler transformation. TCRdb's own reprocessing of the public reads used fastp at Q25 and MiXCR and kept productive beta chains. Each CDR3 protein appears once, grouped with its most common genes and DNA. These V and J calls are TCRdb output, not the study's own analysis. The sample table lists hundreds of thousands of distinct CDR3 sequences, roughly 50% of them with a count of one. Around 22% of the sample is taken by the ten largest.

V ends up 5 bases short and J 4 bases short, with an unmatched junction base count of 6. CDR1 and CDR2 are read off the germline V gene as SGHVS and FQNEAQ. The CDR3 goes from the cysteine to the phenylalanine over 15 residues. The only DNA kept is the CDR3, 45 bases in frame from the first base. The approximately 39 donors, aged about 6 to 100 years, were systemically healthy Caucasian individuals from Russia. Ten milliliters of peripheral blood were drawn from each donor into EDTA-treated Vacutainer tubes. Ficoll-Paque density-gradient centrifugation was used to isolate PBMCs, with at least 6.5 million obtained per sample. Total RNA, at least 6 micrograms per sample, was extracted from PBMCs with Trizol reagent. For every donor, an aliquot of PBMCs went through flow cytometry to measure the percentages of naive CD45RAhigh/CD27high T cells. What the study reported, not specific to this receptor: Compared with the aged group, more naive CD4+ T cells, fewer expanded clones and increased TCR diversity were shown by the long-lived group, suggesting age selection. A strong correlation was found between observed TCR beta diversity and the percentage of naive T cells measured by flow cytometry. Donor CMV infection status was unknown, potentially confounding age-related changes in expanded clonotypes. Because profiling used bulk unsorted PBMCs, naive and antigen-experienced compartments could not be compared conclusively. Estimates of total diversity based on one million sequenced T cells were regarded as lower bounds and as underestimates. As age increased, observed TCR beta diversity per million T cells dropped in a roughly linear way, and a significant reduction was already evident by age roughly 36.

The sequence was collected from a man aged 30 to 39 in good health. The chain is encoded by TRBV7-8 joined to TRBJ2-1, with 9 central nucleotides matching TRBD2. Material: blood. The bases are TGTGCCAGCAGCACTAGACTAGCGGCTTACAATGAGCAGTTCTTC. Its protein is CASSTRLAAYNEQFF.